The 10 T cell receptor beta chains presented below share a single source sample, sequenced in a study of shared clonotypes between healthy human individuals. Measured with immunoSEQ multiplex PCR; TCRdb has only the in-frame clones, and not every one. Found here are roughly 2,500,000 clones, roughly 93% of them singletons; the top ten hold 0.36%. Sequencing was carried out using naive CD4+ T cells from PBMCs. Noted subset: CD45RA+ positively selected. The receptors come from a man younger than 35 in good health. Some clones in this sample may be carry-over from other donors' samples.

The chain combines TRBV30 with TRBJ1-2, with TRBD1 matching over 7 bases. Germline lookup yields CDR1 GTSNPN and CDR2 SVGIG (reference sequence). Trimming took 2 bases from V and 8 from J; bases not matched to a gene: 8. The CDR3 totals 13 residues. CDR3 nucleotide sequence: TGTGCCTGGAGTCCCCGGGACAGAAAAGGCTACACCTTC. It translates to CAWSPRDRKGYTF. The complete variable domain, with remaining parts taken from reference TRBV30 and TRBJ1-2, reads SQTIHQWPATLVQPVGSPLSLECTVEGTSNPNLYWYRQAAGRGLQLLFYSVGIGQISSEVPQNLSASRPQDRQFILSSKKLLLSDSGFYLCAWSPRDRKGYTFGSGTRLTVV.

J is TRBJ1-1 and V is TRBV19; tentative D call: TRBD1 (5 bases). V lost 3 bases and J lost 0, with 17 bases in between. Germline CDR1 is LNHDA and CDR2 is SQIVND (reference sequence). This CDR3 contains 17 residues. CDR3 DNA sequence: TGTGCCAGTAGTATCGGAACCGGGACTGCCATGAACACTGAAGCTTTCTTT. It yields the protein CASSIGTGTAMNTEAFF.

This clone appeared a single time. This chain joins TRBV15 and TRBJ2-7; D is perhaps TRBD1 or TRBD2 (5 bases each). Germline CDR1 LNHNV, CDR2 YYDKDF (reference sequence). The CDR3 extends over 14 amino acids. Trimming removed 5 bases from V and 1 base from J, with 12 bases in between. The CDR3 DNA follows: TGTGCCACCAGCCTTTGGGACCGGTCCTACGAGCAGTACTTC. Amino acids: CATSLWDRSYEQYF. The full variable domain, its missing parts supplied by reference TRBV15 and TRBJ2-7, is DAMVIQNPRYQVTQFGKPVTLSCSQTLNHNVMYWYQQKSSQAPKLLFHYYDKDFNNEADTPDNFQSRRPNTSFCFLDIRSPGLGDTAMYLCATSLWDRSYEQYFGPGTRLTVT.

The sample holds one count of this clone. The chain carries TRBV18 and TRBJ2-1; tentatively, D is TRBD1 (5 bases). The CDR3 loop spans 15 amino acids. The ends were cut back, 3 bases at V and 0 bases at J, with 9 bases in the middle. CDR1 and CDR2 from the germline V gene are KGHSH and LQKENI. This chain's CDR3 is CASSPDTSSYNEQFF. As DNA, the CDR3 is TGTGCCAGCTCACCGGACACGAGCTCCTACAATGAGCAGTTCTTC.

The V call is TRBV25-1, the J call TRBJ1-4; 8 nucleotides align to TRBD1. The germline gives CDR1 MGHDK, CDR2 SYGVNS. The CDR3 runs to 15 residues. V was pared by 4 bases and J by 7 bases, with 8 bases of the junction left unmatched. CDR3 bases: TGTGCCAGCAGTGCGTCAGGGGGCGTTGGTGAAAAACTGTTTTTT. Translated, it gives CASSASGGVGEKLFF.

The genes are TRBV5-8 and TRBJ1-5; the match to TRBD1 covers 9 bases. This CDR3 is 17 amino acids long. Germline V gene lookup returns CDR1 SGHTS and CDR2 YDEGEE. V shed 4 bases, J shed 4 bases, and the junction held 12 bases outside the gene matches. CDR3 loop: CASSVLFGTGKNQPQHF. CDR3 in DNA: TGTGCCAGCAGCGTCCTTTTCGGGACAGGGAAAAATCAGCCCCAGCATTTT.

CDR3 protein: CSVDGVPNTGELFF. The CDR3 DNA is TGCAGCGTTGATGGAGTCCCGAACACCGGGGAGCTGTTTTTT. The chain couples TRBV29-1 to TRBJ2-2; D unresolved. Trimming stripped 3 bases from V and 0 bases from J, with 8 bases between. Germline lookup yields CDR1 SQVTM and CDR2 ANQGSEA. This CDR3 is built from 14 residues.

This clone was detected a few times. The chain joins TRBV4-1 to TRBJ1-5, with D possibly matching TRBD1 (5 bases). The germline V gene has CDR1 MGHRA and CDR2 YSYEKL. The CDR3 length is 16 residues. Trimming removed 1 base from V and 5 bases from J, with 15 bases in between. CDR3 DNA: TGCGCCAGCAGCCAAGTGGGACGGCGGAGGGATCAGCCCCAGCATTTT. Its protein is CASSQVGRRRDQPQHF.

A note on this clone: Other DNA sequences from this sample encode an identical CDR3 as well. This chain links TRBV19 with TRBJ1-5; no clear D. This CDR3 region has 12 residues. With 0 bases removed from V and 7 bases from J, the gap between germline ends came to 4 bases. From germline, CDR1 is LNHDA and CDR2 SQIVND (reference sequence). CDR3 amino acids: CASSIERQPQHF. CDR3 bases: TGTGCCAGTAGTATAGAGAGACAGCCCCAGCATTTT.

The chain has TRBV5-1 and TRBJ1-3; TRBD1 matches 8 bases. J gave up 9 bases and V 3 bases, and 14 bases lay outside the gene matches. CDR3 length: 16 amino acids. The V gene's germline CDR1 is SGHRS and CDR2 YFSETQ. CDR3 in amino acids: CASSSTGTGIVGTIYF. The CDR3 coding sequence is TGCGCCAGCAGCTCCACCGGGACAGGAATAGTGGGCACCATATATTTT.